The 27 T cell receptor beta chains below come from one sample, sequenced in a study of PD-1 blockade in classical Hodgkin lymphoma. Sequencing used immunoSEQ multiplex PCR; TCRdb keeps in-frame clones, though not all of them. The table includes about 98,000 clones, 80% to 95% detected once. Each patient experienced a relapse that followed autologous stem cell transplantation, and brentuximab vedotin exposure varied. This specimen consisted of peripheral blood mononuclear cells (PBMCs), obtained at baseline. All receptors come from a human donor with classical Hodgkin lymphoma.

The chain uses TRBV6-1 and TRBJ2-5; TRBD2 aligns across 13 bases. CDR1 is MNHNS, CDR2 SASEGT, per germline. The CDR3 length is 19 residues. With 1 base clipped from V and 2 bases from J, the junction kept 10 bases outside the gene matches. The DNA of the CDR3 is TGTGCCAGCAGTGAAGAAGGGACTAGCGGGGTTGTAATTCAAGAGACCCAGTACTTC. As protein: CASSEEGTSGVVIQETQYF.

The V and J genes are TRBV28 and TRBJ2-5; 16 nucleotides align to TRBD2. The V gene's germline CDR1 is MDHEN and CDR2 SYDVKM. V was clipped by 2 bases and J by 0 bases; unmatched bases: 3. The CDR3 covers 18 residues. This chain's CDR3 is CASSLVGLAGGDQETQYF. The CDR3 region has the DNA TGTGCCAGCAGTTTAGTGGGACTAGCGGGAGGGGACCAAGAGACCCAGTACTTC.

V gene TRBV9 combines with J gene TRBJ2-2, with D uncertain. This CDR3 spans 11 amino acids. V was clipped by 4 bases and J by 10 bases, with 8 bases between them. Germline loops: CDR1 SGDLS, CDR2 YYNGEE. The CDR3 DNA is TGTGCCAGCAGCAACGGAGAGGAGCTGTTTTTT. It encodes CASSNGEELFF.

The rearrangement joins TRBV2 to TRBJ1-2, with 10 positions matching TRBD1. Germline lookup yields CDR1 SNHLY and CDR2 FYNNEI. V lost 5 bases to trimming and J lost 2 bases; unmatched junction nucleotides: 2. This CDR3 has 14 residues. The CDR3, as DNA: TGTGCCAGCAGTCCGGACAGGGGGAACTATGGCTACACCTTC. This translates into CASSPDRGNYGYTF.

The gene calls are TRBV28 and TRBJ2-7; D perhaps matches TRBD1 (6 bases). This CDR3 is built from 14 residues. Per the germline V gene, CDR1 is MDHEN and CDR2 is SYDVKM. Trimming cost V 6 bases and J 3 bases, with 15 bases left between them. The CDR3 sequence is CASSLPGHVYEQYF. The DNA for the CDR3 is TGTGCCAGCAGCCTACCGGGACACGTCTACGAGCAGTACTTC.

The chain couples TRBV7-6 to TRBJ2-7; 8 bases are shared with TRBD1. CDR1 SGHVS and CDR2 FNYEAQ come from the germline V gene. The CDR3 is 12 amino acids. V lost 5 bases to trimming and J lost 6 bases; unmatched junction nucleotides: 3. The CDR3 loop reads CASSQTGVEQYF. In DNA, the CDR3 is TGTGCCAGCAGCCAGACAGGGGTCGAGCAGTACTTC.

The chain is built from TRBV7-2 and TRBJ2-3, with a tentative D call TRBD2 (5 bases). CDR1 SGHTA and CDR2 FQGNSA come from the germline V gene. V lost 1 base to trimming and J lost 5 bases, with 13 bases between them. This CDR3 has 15 residues. CDR3 bases: TGTGCCAGCAGCTTAGGAGGGCTCCAAGTAGATACGCAGTATTTT. It codes for CASSLGGLQVDTQYF.

The V gene is TRBV7-2, the J gene TRBJ1-1; 8 nucleotides line up with TRBD1. The CDR3 covers 15 residues. Germline V gives CDR1 SGHTA, CDR2 FQGNSA. The ends lost 6 bases at V and 1 base at J; junction bases unmatched: 7. CDR3 sequence reads: CASSSPGTGNTEAFF. CDR3 nucleotide sequence: TGTGCCAGCAGTTCTCCCGGGACAGGGAACACTGAAGCTTTCTTT. The full variable domain, with the rest looked up from reference TRBV7-2 and TRBJ1-1, is GAGVSQSPSNKVTEKGKDVELRCDPISGHTALYWYRQSLGQGLEFLIYFQGNSAPDKSGLPSDRFSAERTGGSVSTLTIQRTQQEDSAVYLCASSSPGTGNTEAFFGQGTRLTVV.

J is TRBJ1-6 and V is TRBV30, with D possibly matching TRBD1 (5 bases). Trimming shortened V by 0 bases and J by 6 bases, and 21 bases separated the two germline ends. This CDR3 contains 18 residues. Per the germline V gene, CDR1 is GTSNPN and CDR2 is SVGIG (reference sequence). CDR3 DNA: TGTGCCTGGAGTGTACAAAGGGGCCGCTGGCCCGTTAATTCACCCCTCCACTTT. As protein: CAWSVQRGRWPVNSPLHF.

J is TRBJ2-1 and V is TRBV7-3; D perhaps matches TRBD2 (5 bases). From germline, CDR1 is SGHTA and CDR2 FQGTGA. This CDR3 has 17 residues. Trimming shortened V by 2 bases and J by 8 bases, and 22 bases separated the two germline ends. CDR3 loop: CASSLGPRGEYYHEQFF. The CDR3 coding sequence is TGTGCCAGCAGCTTAGGCCCTCGGGGAGAATATTACCATGAGCAGTTCTTC.

V gene TRBV15 combines with J gene TRBJ1-1; a weak D match, TRBD1 (6 bases). Germline lookup yields CDR1 LNHNV and CDR2 YYDKDF (reference sequence). Trimming removed 7 bases at V and 3 bases at J, with 18 bases between. CDR3 length: 15 residues. CDR3 sequence: CATKLTRGRDTEAFF. The DNA for the CDR3 is TGTGCCACCAAACTAACCAGGGGCCGGGACACTGAAGCTTTCTTT. Supplemented by reference TRBV15 and TRBJ1-1, the full variable domain reads DAMVIQNPRYQVTQFGKPVTLSCSQTLNHNVMYWYQQKSSQAPKLLFHYYDKDFNNEADTPDNFQSRRPNTSFCFLDIRSPGLGDTAMYLCATKLTRGRDTEAFFGQGTRLTVV.

This chain links TRBV27 with TRBJ2-7, with TRBD2 as a possible D gene (5 bases). CDR1 is MNHEY, CDR2 SMNVEV, per germline (reference sequence). The V end was cut by 5 bases, the J end by 2 bases, with 16 bases between. The CDR3 sequence is 15 residues long. The CDR3 region has the DNA TGTGCCAGCAGTGTGGTAGGGAGCAGAACCTACGAGCAGTACTTC. Protein: CASSVVGSRTYEQYF.

This rearrangement joins TRBV11-2 to TRBJ1-2; D is possibly TRBD1 (5 bases). CDR1 and CDR2 from the germline V gene are SGHAT and FQNNGV. The CDR3 has 13 amino acids. Trimming cost V 2 bases and J 5 bases, with 9 bases left between them. The CDR3 nucleotides read TGTGCCAGCAGCTTAAATGGGGGGTATGGCTACACCTTC. Translating gives CASSLNGGYGYTF.

The genes are TRBV6-7 and TRBJ2-1, with a possible D match to TRBD1 (6 bases). TRBV6-7 is an ORF, and what it does is uncertain. The CDR3 totals 16 residues. The germline V and J ends were trimmed by 6 bases and 10 bases, with 25 bases remaining between them. The CDR3 sequence is CASRFLPGAPLKEQFF. CDR3 coding DNA: TGTGCCAGCAGATTTCTTCCAGGGGCCCCTCTGAAAGAGCAGTTCTTC.

This chain connects TRBV28 to TRBJ1-4; TRBD1 matches at 8 bases. The CDR3 loop spans 12 amino acids. Germline loops: CDR1 MDHEN, CDR2 SYDVKM. V trimming: 8 bases; J trimming: 15 bases; junction bases outside the gene matches: 11. This CDR3 reads CASFSSPGQVFF. In DNA, the CDR3 is TGTGCCAGCTTTTCTTCGCCGGGACAGGTGTTTTTT.

The chain links TRBV7-3 to TRBJ1-1; a possible D gene is TRBD1 (6 bases). This CDR3 contains 14 residues. The V gene lost 5 bases and the J gene lost 5 bases, with 15 bases spanning the gap. Germline V gene data show CDR1 as SGHTA and CDR2 as FQGTGA. CDR3 residues: CASSATGLGTEAFF. The DNA for the CDR3 is TGTGCCAGCAGCGCAACAGGGTTGGGGACTGAAGCTTTCTTT.

The chain carries TRBV19 and TRBJ2-5; 9 nucleotides match TRBD1. The V gene end was trimmed by 5 bases and the J gene end by 3 bases; junction bases not matched to a gene: 7. Germline V gene sequence: CDR1 LNHDA, CDR2 SQIVND (reference sequence). This CDR3 region has 15 residues. The CDR3 loop is CASSPDRGAKETQYF. CDR3 in DNA: TGTGCCAGTAGTCCGGACAGGGGTGCCAAAGAGACCCAGTACTTC.

The J gene is TRBJ2-1, the V gene TRBV29-1, with no clear D. Germline CDR1 SQVTM, CDR2 ANQGSEA. The CDR3 runs to 10 residues. Trimming left V 7 bases short and J 4 bases short, with 5 bases between. The CDR3: CSALYNEQFF. Written as DNA, the CDR3 is TGCAGCGCCTTATACAATGAGCAGTTCTTC.

The chain employs TRBV7-2 and TRBJ2-1; the D is unclear. The germline V gene encodes CDR1 SGHTA and CDR2 FQGNSA. The V gene lost 1 base and the J gene lost 10 bases, with 5 bases spanning the gap. The CDR3 spans 11 residues. CDR3: CASSLEWEQFF. In DNA, the CDR3 is TGTGCCAGCAGCTTAGAATGGGAGCAGTTCTTC.

This clone has just one count. The chain uses TRBV6-6 and TRBJ1-5, with 8 nucleotides matching TRBD1. Germline CDR1 is MNHNY and CDR2 is SVGAGI (reference sequence). The length of the CDR3 is 14 residues. The V and J ends lost 4 bases and 5 bases, in that order; junction bases with no gene match: 4. The CDR3 bases are TGTGCCAGCAGTTTGGACAGGGTCGATCAGCCCCAGCATTTT. Translation gives CASSLDRVDQPQHF.

The V gene is TRBV2, the J gene TRBJ2-7; D is unresolved. The CDR3 consists of 14 residues. V was pared by 4 bases and J by 0 bases, with 10 bases between. The germline V gene encodes CDR1 SNHLY and CDR2 FYNNEI. In DNA, the CDR3 is TGTGCCAGCAGTGTAACAAAGAGCTCCTACGAGCAGTACTTC. Amino acid sequence: CASSVTKSSYEQYF.

The chain uses TRBV4-1 and TRBJ1-6; D is uncertain. Germline-derived CDR1 and CDR2 are MGHRA and YSYEKL. The V and J ends lost 3 bases and 7 bases respectively, with 10 bases between them. The CDR3 length is 14 residues. The CDR3 DNA reads TGCGCCAGCAGCCAGCCGGGGATCAATTCACCCCTCCACTTT. Its protein is CASSQPGINSPLHF.

The CDR3 DNA reads TGTGCCAGCAGTTTATCAGGGGAGGGGGCCCGTGAGGCTGGAAACACCATATATTTT. It codes for CASSLSGEGAREAGNTIYF. This sequence joins TRBV27 and TRBJ1-3; 7 bases align to TRBD1. Germline trimming cut 0 bases from V and 2 bases from J; bases unmatched to any gene: 13. Germline V gene sequence: CDR1 MNHEY, CDR2 SMNVEV (reference sequence). This CDR3 has 19 amino acids.

The V call is TRBV5-1, the J call TRBJ1-4; D is uncertain. The CDR3 length is 14 residues. Trimming shortened V by 0 bases and J by 8 bases, and 11 bases separated the two germline ends. The germline V gene encodes CDR1 SGHRS and CDR2 YFSETQ. CDR3 residues: CASSLGQVGEKLFF. CDR3 coding DNA: TGCGCCAGCAGCTTGGGCCAGGTCGGGGAAAAACTGTTTTTT.

This chain connects TRBV18 to TRBJ2-3; TRBD2 might be the D (5 bases). The CDR3 is 15 amino acids. The V end was cut by 5 bases, the J end by 1 base, with 13 bases between. Germline CDR1 and CDR2: KGHSH and LQKENI. The CDR3 spells CASSSDYPGTDTQYF. For the CDR3, the DNA is TGTGCCAGCTCATCCGACTACCCAGGCACAGATACGCAGTATTTT.

This chain uses TRBV29-1 with TRBJ2-7; TRBD2 matches 8 bases. This CDR3 has 12 residues. The V gene end was trimmed by 6 bases and the J gene end by 3 bases; junction bases not matched to a gene: 4. Germline lookup yields CDR1 SQVTM and CDR2 ANQGSEA. CDR3 region: CSVAGGVYEQYF. The CDR3 DNA is TGCAGCGTGGCCGGGGGGGTCTACGAGCAGTACTTC.

This sequence joins TRBV28 and TRBJ1-1; D not certain. This CDR3 is 11 amino acids long. The V and J ends lost 8 bases and 8 bases respectively, with 12 bases between them. Germline CDR1 MDHEN, CDR2 SYDVKM. As DNA, the CDR3 is TGTGCCAGCTTCTCCAACTTGGAAGCTTTCTTT. Residues: CASFSNLEAFF. The variable domain in full, with the rest retrieved from reference TRBV28 and TRBJ1-1, is DVKVTQSSRYLVKRTGEKVFLECVQDMDHENMFWYRQDPGLGLRLIYFSYDVKMKEKGDIPEGYSVSREKKERFSLILESASTNQTSMYLCASFSNLEAFFGQGTRLTVV.